These 10 T cell receptor beta chains came from one sample sequenced in a study of breast tumors, draining lymph nodes, adjacent tissues. TCRdb reprocessed the multiplex PCR reads with MiXCR, giving one entry per CDR3 protein. The table has 150,000 to 200,000 distinct CDR3 sequences, approximately 33% seen once; the top ten hold roughly 3.8%. Samples came from axillary lymph nodes draining the breast cancer. The sequencing input was axillary lymph node tissue. These receptors were obtained from a female donor with breast cancer. Some clones in this sample may be carry-over from other donors' samples.

On this clonotype: Since the CDR3 does not end with the conserved phenylalanine or tryptophan, this likely comes from a read error. The chain is built from TRBV20-1 and TRBJ2-1; D is unclear. CDR3 size: 11 residues. V gave up 6 bases and J gave up 12 bases, with 15 bases separating them. The V gene's germline CDR1 is DFQATT and CDR2 SNEGSKA (reference sequence). CDR3 in DNA: TGCAGTGCCTCCGAAGTTGGCGGGCAGTTCCTC. It yields the protein CSASEVGGQFL.

The sample holds many counts of this clonotype. The CDR3 nucleotides are TGCAGTGCTGGACAGGGGGGCGGGGAGCTGTTTTTT. Its translation is CSAGQGGGELFF. This sequence joins TRBV20-1 and TRBJ2-2, with 10 positions matching TRBD1. The CDR3 runs to 12 residues. The V and J ends lost 5 bases and 7 bases, in that order; junction bases with no gene match: 1. Germline CDR1 reads DFQATT; CDR2 reads SNEGSKA (reference sequence).

The chain combines TRBV20-1 with TRBJ2-7; no definite D call. This CDR3 contains 15 residues. Germline V CDR1 and CDR2: DFQATT, SNEGSKA (reference sequence). Trimming pared 0 bases from V and 2 bases from J, leaving 14 bases between. CDR3 residues: CSARDRNSNTYEQYF. Here the CDR3 DNA reads TGCAGTGCTAGAGATAGGAACAGCAATACCTACGAGCAGTACTTC.

The sample holds many counts of this clonotype. This chain joins TRBV3-2 and TRBJ1-2; TRBD1, as called in the table, went unchecked against the DNA. TRBV3-2 is listed as a pseudogene. The CDR3 extends over 12 amino acids. The CDR3 nucleotides read TGTGCCAGCAGCCAGAGGGGACGAGGCTACACCTTC. This encodes CASSQRGRGYTF.

As concerns this clonotype: Being one base from a much bigger clone, this may be a read error. The genes are TRBV20-1 and TRBJ1-3, with D perhaps matching TRBD1 (5 bases). Looked up from germline, CDR1 is DFQATT and CDR2 is SNEGSKA (reference sequence). This CDR3 contains 14 residues. The CDR3 nucleotides are TGCAGTGCTCCGACAGAGTCTATAGGAACCACCATATATTTT. Translated, it gives CSAPTESIGTTIYF.

This chain uses TRBV5-5 with TRBJ1-5, with 7 bases lining up with TRBD1. V trimming: 2 bases; J trimming: 6 bases; junction bases outside the gene matches: 8. Germline CDR1 is SGHKS and CDR2 is YYEKEE (reference sequence). This CDR3 comprises 15 residues. The CDR3 coding sequence is TGTGCCAGCAGCTTAGTCGAGGGGGCCGGTCAGCCCCAGCATTTT. The encoded protein is CASSLVEGAGQPQHF.

The chain couples TRBV13 to TRBJ1-6, with D possibly matching TRBD1 (5 bases). Germline loops: CDR1 PRHDT, CDR2 FYEKMQ (reference sequence). V lost 2 bases and J 8 bases, leaving 13 bases between the germline ends. The CDR3 covers 15 residues. CDR3 sequence reads: CASSLRLGDHSPLHF. The CDR3 DNA reads as TGTGCCAGCAGCTTACGGTTAGGGGACCATTCACCCCTCCACTTT.

This clonotype has ten or more counts. V gene TRBV24-1 combines with J gene TRBJ2-5; D gene uncertain. The CDR3 is made up of 12 amino acids. CDR1 is KGHDR, CDR2 SFDVKD, per germline. The germline V and J ends were trimmed by 8 bases and 2 bases, with 8 bases remaining between them. The DNA for the CDR3 is TGTGCCACCATAAAAATGCAAGAGACCCAGTACTTC. Translating it yields CATIKMQETQYF.

For this clonotype: This CDR3 is missing its conserved last phenylalanine or tryptophan, likely due to a read error. The limits of the CDR3 on the DNA are not certain, so only TCRdb's listed CDR3 is given. The chain joins TRBV30 to TRBJ1-2; the D segment call TRBD1 is taken from the table without a DNA check. Looked up from germline, CDR1 is GTSNPN and CDR2 is SVGIG (reference sequence). From its first to its last residue, the CDR3 has 9 amino acids. The CDR3 here is CAWGDGQGS.

In this sample, this clonotype turned up many times. The chain couples TRBV7-3 to TRBJ2-5; D remains ambiguous. The V gene's germline CDR1 is SGHTA and CDR2 FQGTGA. This CDR3 comprises 12 residues. V lost 5 bases, J lost 5 bases, and 9 bases lay in between. Written as DNA, the CDR3 is TGTGCCAGCAGCCGCCTCGGGGAGACCCAGTACTTC. Residues: CASSRLGETQYF. Based on the CDR3 plus reference TRBV7-3 and TRBJ2-5, the full variable domain is GAGVSQTPSNKVTEKGKYVELRCDPISGHTALYWYRQSLGQGPEFLIYFQGTGAADDSGLPNDRFFAVRPEGSVSTLKIQRTERGDSAVYLCASSRLGETQYFGPGTRLLVL.